The 10 T cell receptor beta chains below all came from one sample that was sequenced in a study of blood T cell repertoires in COVID-19. Sequencing was performed with immunoSEQ multiplex PCR; in TCRdb, only in-frame clones are kept and a portion is missing. The data show about 180,000 clones, with approximately 90% seen just once and less than 3.5% held by the top ten. Sequenced material: peripheral blood. These receptor sequences come from a woman aged 25 to 45 with active or convalescent COVID-19.

This chain connects TRBV10-2 to TRBJ2-5; 9 positions agree with TRBD1. CDR1 and CDR2 from the germline V gene are WSHSY and SAAADI. V lost 7 bases to trimming and J lost 5 bases; unmatched junction nucleotides: 5. CDR3 length: 13 amino acids. CDR3 bases: TGCGCCAGCAATACCGGGACAGGGGAGACCCAGTACTTC. It specifies CASNTGTGETQYF.

This chain uses TRBV29-1 with TRBJ1-4; no reliable D call. CDR1 SQVTM and CDR2 ANQGSEA come from the germline V gene. V lost 1 base, J lost 5 bases, and 5 bases lay in between. This CDR3 is built from 12 residues. The CDR3 region is CSVEGGNEKLFF. The CDR3 DNA follows: TGCAGCGTTGAAGGCGGGAATGAAAAACTGTTTTTT.

The CDR3 protein is CASSSLAGGYTDTQYF. In DNA, the CDR3 is TGTGCCAGCAGTTCCCTAGCGGGGGGGTACACAGATACGCAGTATTTT. The V call is TRBV6-2 or TRBV6-3, the J call TRBJ2-3; 12 bases map to TRBD2. The CDR3 totals 16 residues. Germline CDR1 and CDR2: MNHEY and SVGEGT. V was clipped by 4 bases and J by 2 bases; unmatched bases: 4.

This chain joins TRBV24-1 and TRBJ2-3; 10 bases are shared with TRBD2. The CDR3 covers 18 residues. Germline V CDR1 and CDR2: KGHDR, SFDVKD. V was pared by 3 bases and J by 1 base, with 9 bases of the junction left unmatched. The CDR3 spells CATSDVDSGRSGTDTQYF. Written as DNA, the CDR3 is TGTGCCACCAGTGATGTTGATAGCGGGAGGAGCGGCACAGATACGCAGTATTTT.

The chain is built from TRBV5-1 and TRBJ2-7; 7 nucleotides match TRBD2. The J segment lost 2 bases and the V segment lost 4 bases, leaving 12 bases of the junction unmatched. Germline CDR1 reads SGHRS; CDR2 reads YFSETQ. This CDR3 spans 16 amino acids. The CDR3 sequence is CASSHISSGRAYEQYF. For the CDR3, the DNA is TGCGCCAGCAGCCACATATCTAGCGGCCGAGCCTACGAGCAGTACTTC.

The rearrangement links TRBV7-2 to TRBJ2-1; D is perhaps TRBD2 (7 bases). This CDR3 is 18 amino acids long. From germline, CDR1 is SGHTA and CDR2 FQGNSA. V was trimmed by 5 bases and J by 5 bases, leaving 25 bases between them. For the CDR3, the DNA is TGTGCCAGCAGCATTACTCACCGAGGGGGAGGGCCCAACAATGAGCAGTTCTTC. Its translation is CASSITHRGGGPNNEQFF.

The chain links TRBV4-1 to TRBJ2-7; 8 nucleotides match TRBD2. The J segment lost 7 bases and the V segment lost 1 base, leaving 12 bases of the junction unmatched. Germline values: CDR1 MGHRA, CDR2 YSYEKL. This CDR3 is 16 amino acids long. This CDR3 reads CASSQGASGFGGEQYF. CDR3 DNA sequence: TGCGCCAGCAGCCAAGGGGCTAGCGGGTTTGGGGGTGAGCAGTACTTC.

V gene TRBV24-1 combines with J gene TRBJ2-5, with 7 bases aligning to TRBD2. V lost 9 bases and J lost 2; bases outside the gene matches: 11. The CDR3 contains 15 residues. Germline CDR1 is KGHDR and CDR2 is SFDVKD. In DNA, the CDR3 is TGTGCCACCTCAGAGGGAGGGCTTATACAAGAGACCCAGTACTTC. Translated, it gives CATSEGGLIQETQYF.

This sequence joins TRBV7-9 and TRBJ1-4; weak D call: TRBD1 (5 bases). Germline V gene lookup returns CDR1 SEHNR and CDR2 FQNEAQ (reference sequence). Trimming stripped 5 bases from V and 0 bases from J, with 7 bases between. CDR3 size: 14 residues. DNA of the CDR3: TGTGCCAGCAGCCGGGGGGCAACTAATGAAAAACTGTTTTTT. It specifies CASSRGATNEKLFF.

This chain joins TRBV14 and TRBJ2-7; no firm D call. V was shortened by 3 bases and J by 3 bases, with 3 bases between the two germline ends. Per germline, CDR1 SGHDN and CDR2 FVKESK. The CDR3 runs 11 residues. The CDR3 here is CASSHSYEQYF. CDR3 nucleotides: TGTGCCAGCAGCCACAGCTACGAGCAGTACTTC.